The 2 T cell receptor beta chains given below trace back to one sample, sequenced in a study of CD8 T cells in ankylosing spondylitis. These receptors' antigens are unknown. Study outcomes and limitations: Among TCR beta sequences, a motif of about 8 highly homologous variants appeared characteristic of ankylosing spondylitis blood.

In TCRdb, the 5' RACE reads were re-called with MiXCR into one record per CDR3 protein. The table includes 800,000 to 900,000 distinct CDR3 sequences, 12% detected once. Specimen: blood, either unsorted or a sorted T cell fraction (not recorded which). These receptors all come from a male donor with ankylosing spondylitis.

This clonotype was recorded at least ten times. The chain joins TRBV5-1 to TRBJ2-7, with 7 bases fitting TRBD1. Germline V gene lookup returns CDR1 SGHRS and CDR2 YFSETQ. Trimming took 4 bases from V and 6 from J; bases not matched to a gene: 13. This CDR3 is 15 amino acids long. This CDR3 reads CASSIPGQFGSEQYF. CDR3 bases: TGCGCCAGCAGCATACCGGGACAGTTCGGGTCCGAGCAGTACTTC.

This clonotype was seen only a few times. The chain recombines TRBV29-1 with TRBJ2-2, with D uncertain. Trimming removed 4 bases from V and 2 bases from J, with 11 bases in between. From germline, CDR1 is SQVTM and CDR2 ANQGSEA. This CDR3 contains 14 residues. The CDR3 DNA reads as TGCAGCGTTGGCCTCAGGCACAACACCGGGGAGCTGTTTTTT. Translated: CSVGLRHNTGELFF.